This T cell receptor (beta chain) was captured in a study of beta chain features in type 1 diabetes. The germline gives CDR1 LNHDA, CDR2 SQIVND (reference sequence). This CDR3 has 18 amino acids. J lost 3 bases, V lost 10 bases, and 11 bases had no gene match. The authors reverse transcribed all of the isolated RNA, so sequencing captured expressed TCRB transcripts. Sequenced by immunoSEQ multiplex PCR; TCRdb stores in-frame clones only, minus some. The sample shows 300,000 or so clones, roughly 8% of them seen only once. The table lists this clone with a few counts. The sequence was obtained from a woman under 30 in good health. Specimen: central memory CD4+ T cells from blood. V usage is TRBV19 and J usage is TRBJ2-2, with 16 bases fitting TRBD2. This chain's CDR3 is CATRPLGTSGRDTGELFF. The DNA for the CDR3 is TGTGCCACCAGACCCCTGGGGACTAGCGGGAGGGACACCGGGGAGCTGTTTTTT.